These T cell receptor beta chains were read from a single sample in a study of prognosis after radiotherapy for stage I lung cancer. TCRdb called the multiplex PCR reads again in MiXCR, with one record for every CDR3 protein. The sample has around 26,000 distinct CDR3 sequences, about half seen once. Source: PBMCs, taken before or after stereotactic body radiation therapy (not recorded which). These receptors originate from a donor over 45 with non-small cell lung cancer. Both conserved end residues are part of each CDR3. Each record gives: D gene, J gene, V gene, clone size, CDR3 DNA, CDR3 protein. D genes are given only for firm matches. Clone size is not always given. Where it is, it says once, few, many or a class for expanded clones.

>TRBD2|TRBJ2-5|TRBV20-1|many
TGCAGTGCTAGCGCTCGCCTAGCGGGGGAGGAGACCCAGTACTTC
CSASARLAGEETQYF
>-|TRBJ2-3|TRBV12-3/TRBV12-4|many
TGTGCCAGCAGTTTAGTCCGGGGGCGCTCATATACGCAGTATTTT
CASSLVRGRSYTQYF
>TRBD2|TRBJ2-5|TRBV7-9|few
TGTGCCAGCAGCCGGACTAGCGAAGAGACCCAGTACTTC
CASSRTSEETQYF
>TRBD2|TRBJ2-1|TRBV20-1|medium-sized
TGCAGTGTGCGGGGGGGCAATGAGCAGTTCTTC
CSVRGGNEQFF
>-|TRBJ2-5|TRBV19|many
TGTGCCAGCCGAGGGGGGACGGAGACCCAGTACTTC
CASRGGTETQYF
>-|TRBJ2-2|TRBV28|many
TGTGCCAGCAGGTTTACTAGGACCGTCTCGGCAACGAACACCGGGGAGCTGTTTTTT
CASRFTRTVSATNTGELFF
>TRBD2|TRBJ2-1|TRBV28|medium-sized
TGTGCCAGCAGTCCTTGGGTAGCGGGAGGCAATGAGCAGTTCTTC
CASSPWVAGGNEQFF
>-|TRBJ2-7|TRBV2|many
TGTGCCACCCGAGACGGGAGCTCCTACGAGCAGTACTTC
CATRDGSSYEQYF
>-|TRBJ2-1|TRBV9|many
TGTGCCAGCAGCGCCGACTCGAGCTCCTACAATGAGCAGTTCTTC
CASSADSSSYNEQFF
>TRBD2|TRBJ2-3|TRBV19|many
TGTGCCAGTAGTATAGATTTCTTGAGCTCCAGCGGGGGGCCCAGTACGCAGTATTTT
CASSIDFLSSSGGPSTQYF
>-|TRBJ2-2|TRBV5-5|-
TGTGCCAGCAGCTCTCGGTTCTCCTGGACCGGGGAGCTGTTTTTT
CASSSRFSWTGELFF
>TRBD1|TRBJ2-2|TRBV7-8|medium-sized
TGTGCCAGCAGGGCTACAGGGGGCATCACCGGGGAGCTGTTTTTT
CASRATGGITGELFF
>-|TRBJ2-5|TRBV6-5|-
TGTTCCATCAGTTACTTTGACGGCCCCCAGTACTTC
CSISYFDGPQYF
>TRBD2|TRBJ2-1|TRBV5-1|-
TGCGCCAGCAGCTTGGTTGGACTAGCGGTTTACAATGAGCAGTTCTTC
CASSLVGLAVYNEQFF
>TRBD1|TRBJ2-7|TRBV20-1|many
TGCAGTGCTAGAGGATGGGGACAGCAGGTTGGGGTCTACGAGCAGTACTTC
CSARGWGQQVGVYEQYF